What follows is one TCR beta chain and its context. This specimen comes from a study of blood T cell repertoires in COVID-19. Data came from immunoSEQ multiplex PCR; TCRdb stores just in-frame clones and leaves some out. The sample gives about 260,000 clones, around 89% of which show up once; approximately 3.8% is in the top ten. The CDR3 length is 13 residues. This TCR derives from a man between 60 and 70 years old who had recovered from COVID-19. V is TRBV21-1 and J is TRBJ1-2; TRBD1 is the table's D call, not checked against the DNA. TRBV21-1 is tagged as a pseudogene. Sequenced sample: peripheral blood. The CDR3 DNA sequence: TGTGCCTCCGGGCAGGGGCGGCGCTATGGCTACACCTTC. Translation gives CASGQGRRYGYTF.